One sample yielded the 27 T cell receptor beta chains listed below, sequenced in a study of T cell repertoires in cytomegalovirus infection (dated by TCRdb to the late 2010s). These receptors have no known antigen. The treatment or condition label, as the study defines it: in vitro stimulation with specific CMV peptide epitopes to enrich CMV-specific T cells. The sequencer was an Illumina HiSeq 1500. TCRdb ran its own pipeline on the public reads, namely fastp trimming at Q25 and MiXCR clone calling, and kept in-frame beta chains. Under each unique CDR3 protein, matching rows form one entry showing the most common genes and DNA. In all, the sample holds about 740,000 distinct CDR3 sequences, and roughly a third of those were seen once. The leading ten clones occupy 15% to 20% of the sample. Sequences were derived from cultured PBMCs, sampled from culture after CMV antigen stimulation. The source of these receptors is a human donor in good health (CMV status not recorded). Some clones in this sample may be carry-over from other donors' samples.

This chain uses TRBV6-1 with TRBJ1-5; no reliable D call. Per the germline V gene, CDR1 is MNHNS and CDR2 is SASEGT. This CDR3 spans 13 amino acids. Trimming took 6 bases from V and 5 from J, leaving 11 bases between them. The CDR3 region is CASRKDGHQPQHF. In DNA form, the CDR3 reads TGTGCCAGCAGGAAGGACGGCCATCAGCCCCAGCATTTT.

Many counts were recorded for this clonotype. The J gene is TRBJ2-5, the V gene TRBV7-2, with 7 nucleotides matching TRBD2. The V and J ends lost 3 bases and 2 bases, in that order; junction bases with no gene match: 6. CDR3 length equals 15 residues. The germline CDR1 and CDR2 sequences are SGHTA and FQGNSA. The DNA for the CDR3 is TGTGCCAGCAGCTTCCTTTCTAGCGGTCAAGAGACCCAGTACTTC. Protein sequence: CASSFLSSGQETQYF. The variable domain in full, completed from reference TRBV7-2 and TRBJ2-5, reads GAGVSQSPSNKVTEKGKDVELRCDPISGHTALYWYRQSLGQGLEFLIYFQGNSAPDKSGLPSDRFSAERTGGSVSTLTIQRTQQEDSAVYLCASSFLSSGQETQYFGPGTRLLVL.

This clonotype was seen ten or more times. This chain uses TRBV6-1 with TRBJ2-3, with D perhaps assigned TRBD1 or TRBD2 (6 bases each). V was clipped by 4 bases and J by 8 bases, with 13 bases between them. This CDR3 comprises 13 residues. Germline assignment: CDR1 MNHNS and CDR2 SASEGT. The CDR3 coding sequence is TGTGCCAGCAGTGGGAGGGGGTTAGTTACGCAGTATTTT. It encodes CASSGRGLVTQYF.

This clonotype was observed at least ten times. V usage is TRBV7-8 and J usage is TRBJ1-5; D is unclear. The CDR3 consists of 14 residues. The V gene lost 1 base and the J gene lost 0 bases, with 4 bases spanning the gap. Per germline, CDR1 SGHVS and CDR2 FQNEAQ. CDR3 in DNA: TGTGCCAGCAGCTTAGTGTATAGCAATCAGCCCCAGCATTTT. This codes for CASSLVYSNQPQHF.

The chain combines TRBV19 with TRBJ1-1; tentatively, D is TRBD1 (5 bases). There are 15 residues in the CDR3. V shed 7 bases and J shed 10 bases, with 25 bases lying between them. In germline, CDR1 is LNHDA, CDR2 SQIVND (reference sequence). In nucleotides, the CDR3 is TGTGCCAGTATTGGACCGATTCCCCAGGGAAGATCAGCTTTCTTT. Translating it yields CASIGPIPQGRSAFF.

Points on this clonotype: This may stem from a read error, because a much larger clone lies one nucleotide away. The chain is built from TRBV7-2 and TRBJ1-3, with a tentative D call TRBD1 (5 bases). Germline CDR1 is SGHTA and CDR2 is FQGNSA. The CDR3 extends over 14 amino acids. The CDR3 protein is CASSLGVGRNTVYF. The CDR3 DNA sequence: TGTGCCAGCAGCTTAGGGGTGGGACGAAACACCGTATATTTT.

The genes are TRBV6-1 and TRBJ1-3; D is unclear. The CDR3 covers 16 residues. Germline V gene sequence: CDR1 MNHNS, CDR2 SASEGT. V lost 6 bases and J lost 0, with 15 bases in between. The CDR3 coding sequence is TGTGCCAGCAGGCGGGCAGCTGTGAGCTCTGGAAACACCATATATTTT. Amino acid sequence: CASRRAAVSSGNTIYF.

The table lists this clonotype with a few counts. The chain uses TRBV11-1 and TRBJ2-2, with D perhaps TRBD2 (5 bases). V dropped 8 bases and J dropped 1 base, with 8 bases sitting between them. CDR3 size: 13 residues. Germline V gene lookup returns CDR1 SGHAT and CDR2 FQDESV (reference sequence). This chain's CDR3 is CASEGVNTGELFF. Written as DNA, the CDR3 is TGTGCCAGCGAGGGTGTGAACACCGGGGAGCTGTTTTTT.

The sample holds a few counts of this clonotype. The genes are TRBV7-2 and TRBJ2-5; D gene unclear. Trimming removed 7 bases from V and 2 bases from J, with 8 bases in between. This CDR3 spans 12 amino acids. Germline-derived CDR1 and CDR2 are SGHTA and FQGNSA. CDR3 region: CASTVDQETQYF. The CDR3 nucleotides are TGTGCCAGCACCGTCGATCAAGAGACCCAGTACTTC.

The chain recombines TRBV20-1 with TRBJ2-1; D is possibly TRBD2 (5 bases). The CDR3 is 13 residues long. Per the germline V gene, CDR1 is DFQATT and CDR2 is SNEGSKA (reference sequence). V shed 8 bases and J shed 2 bases, with 13 bases lying between them. CDR3 DNA sequence: TGCAGTCCCTCCGGCGGGCCCTACAATGAGCAGTTCTTC. It encodes CSPSGGPYNEQFF.

This clonotype came up a few times. The junction differs from germline at one of its ends, possibly a read error. The V call is TRBV7-2, the J call TRBJ2-3; possibly TRBD1 or TRBD2 for D (6 bases each). Germline V gives CDR1 SGHTA, CDR2 FQGNSA. The CDR3 runs to 14 residues. The CDR3 loop is CASSPLGGTYTQYF. The CDR3 DNA reads TGTGCCAGCAGCCCCCTGGGGGGCACATATACGCAGTATTTT.

This clonotype was detected only a few times. V is TRBV5-4 and J is TRBJ2-1, with D perhaps TRBD1 (5 bases). The CDR3 extends over 15 amino acids. The V gene's germline CDR1 is SGHNT and CDR2 YYREEE (reference sequence). Trimming removed 0 bases at V and 0 bases at J, with 7 bases between. The CDR3 here is CASSLEDNSYNEQFF. In DNA, the CDR3 is TGTGCCAGCAGCTTGGAGGACAACTCCTACAATGAGCAGTTCTTC.

This clonotype was observed once. The gene calls are TRBV28 and TRBJ2-3; tentative D call: TRBD1 (6 bases). The CDR3 has 15 amino acids. V was shortened by 7 bases and J by 5 bases, with 19 bases between the two germline ends. Germline CDR1 is MDHEN and CDR2 is SYDVKM. The chain's CDR3 is CASKPTGEERDTQYF. The CDR3 bases are TGTGCCAGCAAACCGACAGGCGAAGAACGAGATACGCAGTATTTT.

This sequence joins TRBV7-8 and TRBJ2-7, with 8 nucleotides matching TRBD1. CDR3 size: 14 residues. Germline lookup yields CDR1 SGHVS and CDR2 FQNEAQ. Unmatched junction bases numbered 10, after V lost 10 bases and J lost 2 bases. In DNA form, the CDR3 reads TGTGCCATTTCGGGACAGGTCGGGCCCTACGAGCAGTACTTC. Its protein is CAISGQVGPYEQYF. The full variable domain, with the rest looked up from reference TRBV7-8 and TRBJ2-7, is GAGVSQSPRYKVAKRGQDVALRCDPISGHVSLFWYQQALGQGPEFLTYFQNEAQLDKSGLPSDRFFAERPEGSVSTLKIQRTQQEDSAVYLCAISGQVGPYEQYFGPGTRLTVT.

The V and J genes are TRBV20-1 and TRBJ1-2; D is unclear. Germline V gene sequence: CDR1 DFQATT, CDR2 SNEGSKA (reference sequence). The CDR3 covers 15 residues. Trimming shortened V by 3 bases and J by 4 bases, and 18 bases separated the two germline ends. CDR3 in amino acids: CSASGPRVAGYGYTF. The CDR3 nucleotides read TGCAGTGCTAGCGGCCCCCGGGTCGCCGGCTATGGCTACACCTTC.

This clonotype came up many times. This chain uses TRBV7-8 with TRBJ1-1, with TRBD1 as a possible D gene (6 bases). CDR1 SGHVS and CDR2 FQNEAQ come from the germline V gene. The CDR3 is 14 residues long. V was pared by 3 bases and J by 5 bases, with 13 bases between. The CDR3 sequence is CASSFHLQGTEAFF. In DNA form, the CDR3 reads TGTGCCAGCAGCTTCCACCTTCAGGGGACTGAAGCTTTCTTT.

This clonotype was detected ten times or more. The chain joins TRBV7-2 to TRBJ2-1; D ambiguous. The germline CDR1 and CDR2 sequences are SGHTA and FQGNSA. The CDR3 sequence is 11 residues long. The germline V and J ends were trimmed by 2 bases and 9 bases, with 5 bases remaining between them. The DNA of the CDR3 is TGTGCCAGCAGCTTATCCGGTGAGCAGTTCTTC. Its protein product is CASSLSGEQFF. Combining the CDR3 with reference TRBV7-2 and TRBJ2-1 gives the whole variable domain GAGVSQSPSNKVTEKGKDVELRCDPISGHTALYWYRQSLGQGLEFLIYFQGNSAPDKSGLPSDRFSAERTGGSVSTLTIQRTQQEDSAVYLCASSLSGEQFFGPGTRLTVL.

This chain joins TRBV27 and TRBJ2-3; the match to TRBD1 covers 7 bases. This CDR3 has 17 amino acids. Germline V lookup: CDR1 MNHEY, CDR2 SMNVEV (reference sequence). V gave up 4 bases and J gave up 0 bases; unmatched junction bases: 10. The CDR3 protein is CASSSPGQRHSTDTQYF. The CDR3 DNA reads TGTGCCAGCAGTTCCCCGGGACAGCGTCATAGCACAGATACGCAGTATTTT.

The rearrangement uses TRBV11-3 and TRBJ2-7, with 9 bases that match TRBD1. The CDR3 is made up of 13 amino acids. CDR1 is SGHNT, CDR2 YENEEA, per germline. Trimming took 7 bases from V and 5 from J; bases not matched to a gene: 6. In DNA, the CDR3 is TGTGCCAGCAAGGGGACAGGGTCGGACGAGCAGTACTTC. This sequence encodes CASKGTGSDEQYF.

This chain links TRBV7-9 with TRBJ1-5, with D possibly TRBD1 on 5 matching bases. The ends were cut back, 0 bases at V and 2 bases at J, with 8 bases in the middle. Germline V lookup: CDR1 SEHNR, CDR2 FQNEAQ (reference sequence). The CDR3 contains 15 residues. The DNA for the CDR3 is TGTGCCAGCAGCTTAGCAGGGGCAGGCAATCAGCCCCAGCATTTT. This sequence encodes CASSLAGAGNQPQHF.

The J gene is TRBJ1-4, the V gene TRBV2, with D uncertain. V lost 2 bases to trimming and J lost 5 bases, with 9 bases between them. CDR3 length: 14 amino acids. The germline V gene encodes CDR1 SNHLY and CDR2 FYNNEI. The CDR3: CASSERAFNEKLFF. CDR3 DNA sequence: TGTGCCAGCAGTGAAAGGGCCTTCAATGAAAAACTGTTTTTT.

This clonotype came up many times. This sequence joins TRBV7-8 and TRBJ2-1, with 7 bases aligning to TRBD2. The V gene's germline CDR1 is SGHVS and CDR2 FQNEAQ. The CDR3 extends over 13 amino acids. V was clipped by 11 bases and J by 6 bases; unmatched bases: 10. This chain's CDR3 is CASCPGGGNEQFF. Here the CDR3 DNA reads TGTGCCTCCTGTCCTGGGGGGGGCAATGAGCAGTTCTTC.

The CDR3 loop is CAWSPGRVNEQFF. CDR3 sequence (DNA): TGTGCCTGGAGTCCCGGCAGGGTCAATGAGCAGTTCTTC. V is TRBV30 and J is TRBJ2-1; weak D call: TRBD1 (5 bases). This CDR3 contains 13 residues. CDR1 is GTSNPN, CDR2 SVGIG, per germline (reference sequence). Trimming cost V 2 bases and J 6 bases, with 11 bases left between them.

This chain links TRBV5-4 with TRBJ2-2; 10 nucleotides match TRBD2. Germline lookup yields CDR1 SGHNT and CDR2 YYREEE (reference sequence). J was trimmed by 6 bases and V by 0 bases; bases with no gene match: 8. This CDR3 is 17 amino acids long. CDR3 DNA: TGTGCCAGCAGCTTGGTGGTTATAGCGGGAGGCTCCGGGGAGCTGTTTTTT. Encoded protein: CASSLVVIAGGSGELFF.

In nucleotides, the CDR3 is TGTGCCACCAGCAGCAAGACGGGGGTGGCCAATCAGCCCCAGCATTTT. Its translation: CATSSKTGVANQPQHF. The chain employs TRBV15 and TRBJ1-5, with D perhaps TRBD1 (5 bases). The CDR3 runs 16 residues. Germline V gene sequence: CDR1 LNHNV, CDR2 YYDKDF (reference sequence). With 3 bases removed from V and 3 bases from J, the gap between germline ends came to 15 bases.

In this sample, this clonotype turned up a few times. The chain is built from TRBV6-1 and TRBJ2-3; 8 bases are a match to TRBD2. The CDR3 runs to 14 residues. CDR1 and CDR2 from the germline V gene are MNHNS and SASEGT. V trimming: 8 bases; J trimming: 4 bases; junction bases outside the gene matches: 8. CDR3 DNA sequence: TGTGCCAGCGCCCTGGTAGCGGGGCCAGATACGCAGTATTTT. Protein: CASALVAGPDTQYF.

Only a few counts were recorded for this clonotype. The V call is TRBV6-2 or TRBV6-3, the J call TRBJ2-1, with 12 bases lining up with TRBD2. Germline CDR1 MNHEY, CDR2 SVGEGT. Unmatched junction bases numbered 12, after V lost 0 bases and J lost 9 bases. This CDR3 comprises 18 residues. For the CDR3, the DNA is TGTGCCAGCAGTTACTCGAGTAGCCTAGCGGGAGGGAGCGGTGAGCAGTTCTTC. Translated: CASSYSSSLAGGSGEQFF.